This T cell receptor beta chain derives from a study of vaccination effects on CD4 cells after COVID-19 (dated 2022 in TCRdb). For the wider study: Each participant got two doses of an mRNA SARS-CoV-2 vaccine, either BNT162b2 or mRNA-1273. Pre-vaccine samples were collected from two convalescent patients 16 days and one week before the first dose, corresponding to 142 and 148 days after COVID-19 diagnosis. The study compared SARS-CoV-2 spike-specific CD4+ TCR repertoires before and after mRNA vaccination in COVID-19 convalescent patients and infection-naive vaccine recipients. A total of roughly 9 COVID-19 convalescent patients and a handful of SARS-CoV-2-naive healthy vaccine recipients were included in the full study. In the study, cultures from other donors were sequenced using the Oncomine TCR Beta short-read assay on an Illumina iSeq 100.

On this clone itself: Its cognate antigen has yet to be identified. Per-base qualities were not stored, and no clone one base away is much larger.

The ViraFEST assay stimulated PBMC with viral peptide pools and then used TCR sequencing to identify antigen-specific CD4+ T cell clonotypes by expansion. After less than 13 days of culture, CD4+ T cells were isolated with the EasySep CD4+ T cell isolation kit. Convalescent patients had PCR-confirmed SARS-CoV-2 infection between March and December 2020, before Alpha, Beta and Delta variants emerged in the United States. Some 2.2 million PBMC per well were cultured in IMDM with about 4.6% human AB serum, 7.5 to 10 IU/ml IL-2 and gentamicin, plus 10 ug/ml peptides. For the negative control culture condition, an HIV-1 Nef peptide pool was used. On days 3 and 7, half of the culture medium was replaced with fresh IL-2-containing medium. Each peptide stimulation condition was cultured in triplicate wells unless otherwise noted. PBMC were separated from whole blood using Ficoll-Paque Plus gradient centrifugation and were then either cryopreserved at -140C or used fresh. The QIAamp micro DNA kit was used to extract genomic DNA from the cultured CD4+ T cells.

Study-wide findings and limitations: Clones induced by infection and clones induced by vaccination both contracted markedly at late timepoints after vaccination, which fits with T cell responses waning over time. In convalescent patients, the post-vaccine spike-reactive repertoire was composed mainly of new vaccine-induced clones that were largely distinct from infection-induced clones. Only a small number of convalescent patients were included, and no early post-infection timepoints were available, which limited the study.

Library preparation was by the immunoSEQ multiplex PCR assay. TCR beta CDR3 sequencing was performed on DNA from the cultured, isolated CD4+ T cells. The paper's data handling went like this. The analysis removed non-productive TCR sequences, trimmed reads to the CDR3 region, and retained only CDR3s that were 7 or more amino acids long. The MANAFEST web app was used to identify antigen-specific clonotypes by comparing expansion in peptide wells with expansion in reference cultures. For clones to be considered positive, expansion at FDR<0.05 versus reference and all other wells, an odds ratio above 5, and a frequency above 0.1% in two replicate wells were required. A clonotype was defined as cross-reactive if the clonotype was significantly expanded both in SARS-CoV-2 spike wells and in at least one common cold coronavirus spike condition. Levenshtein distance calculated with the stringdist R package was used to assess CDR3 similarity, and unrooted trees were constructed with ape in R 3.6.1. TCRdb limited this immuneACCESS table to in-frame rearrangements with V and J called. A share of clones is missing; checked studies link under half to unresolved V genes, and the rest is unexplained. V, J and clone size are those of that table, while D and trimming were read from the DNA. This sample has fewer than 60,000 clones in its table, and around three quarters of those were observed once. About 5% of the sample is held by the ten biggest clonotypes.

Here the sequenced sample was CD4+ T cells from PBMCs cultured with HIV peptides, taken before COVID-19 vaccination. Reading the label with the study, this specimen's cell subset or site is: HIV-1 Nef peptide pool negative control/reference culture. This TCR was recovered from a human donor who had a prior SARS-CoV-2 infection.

The DNA sequence follows: TGTGCCTGGAGTGTACGATCTTCACCCCTCCACTTT. This gives the protein CAWSVRSSPLHF. This chain joins TRBV30 to TRBJ1-6, with the D gene call left open. Trimming at the junction amounts to 0 bases on V and 9 bases on J, and the germline ends lie 6 bases apart. There are 12 amino acids in the CDR3, from cysteine to phenylalanine inclusive. The entry retains the CDR3 DNA only, 36 bases that are in frame from base 1. The germline V gene (reference sequence) supplies CDR1 GTSNPN and CDR2 SVGIG.